This TCR beta chain was sequenced for a study of T cell repertoires in cytomegalovirus infection. As for the study in general: CMV epitopes that were recently identified and HLA-C-restricted were used alongside well-studied HLA-B-restricted ones.

As concerns this clonotype: The antigen is unknown.

Using its own MiXCR run on the reads, TCRdb lists one record per CDR3 protein. The repertoire holds about 330,000 distinct CDR3 sequences, with approximately 35% as singletons. In germline, CDR1 is MGHDK, CDR2 SYGVNS. This CDR3 has 14 amino acids. The trim removed 5 bases at V and 7 bases at J, leaving 10 bases unmatched. Sequences were derived from cultured PBMCs, sampled from culture after CMV antigen stimulation. V usage is TRBV25-1 and J usage is TRBJ1-1, with 7 bases that match TRBD1. This clonotype was sampled from a human donor in good health (CMV status not recorded). Some clones in this sample may be carry-over from other donors' samples. CDR3: CASSPRQGTLEAFF. CDR3 in DNA: TGTGCCAGCAGTCCTAGACAGGGCACCCTTGAAGCTTTCTTT.